This T cell receptor (beta chain) derives from a study of blood T cells in healthy people across ages. Using a J-beta primer mix together with a sample-barcoded 5' primer, a second PCR was run for about 6 to 11 cycles. TCRdb reprocessed the 5' RACE reads via MiXCR and lists one record per CDR3 protein. This table holds more than 900,000 distinct CDR3 sequences, almost 25% found once. Overall study findings and caveats: Nothing was known about donor CMV status, and this possibly confounded expanded clonotype changes.

Notes on this clonotype: Its antigen is as yet unknown.

These data were also filed under a second study, of T cells of mothers and their children. This second study says: Maternal samples each gave over 9.5 million TCR beta CDR3 reads, and child samples several million each. Related mother and child pairs showed slightly greater overlap (not significant) than unrelated pairs did.

The sample taken for sequencing was blood. The sequence came from a girl aged 2 to 10 in good health.

CDR3 nucleotides: TGTGCCAGCAGCCCACCTTTCGGACAGGGCTTCACAGATACGCAGTATTTT. This gives the protein CASSPPFGQGFTDTQYF. The V gene is TRBV7-9, the J gene TRBJ2-3, with 8 bases identical to TRBD1. CDR3 size: 17 residues. Germline lookup yields CDR1 SEHNR and CDR2 FQNEAQ (reference sequence). V lost 5 bases and J lost 2; bases outside the gene matches: 12.